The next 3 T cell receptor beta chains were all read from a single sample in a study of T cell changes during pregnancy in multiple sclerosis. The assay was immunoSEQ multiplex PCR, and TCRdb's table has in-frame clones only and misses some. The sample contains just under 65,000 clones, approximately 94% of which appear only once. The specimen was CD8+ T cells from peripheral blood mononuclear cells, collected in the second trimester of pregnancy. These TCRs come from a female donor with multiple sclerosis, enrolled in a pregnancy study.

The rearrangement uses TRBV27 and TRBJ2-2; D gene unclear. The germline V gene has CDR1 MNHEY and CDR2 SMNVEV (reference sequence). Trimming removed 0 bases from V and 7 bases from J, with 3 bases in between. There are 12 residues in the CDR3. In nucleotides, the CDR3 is TGTGCCAGCAGTTTATCCGGCGGGGAGCTGTTTTTT. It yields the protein CASSLSGGELFF.

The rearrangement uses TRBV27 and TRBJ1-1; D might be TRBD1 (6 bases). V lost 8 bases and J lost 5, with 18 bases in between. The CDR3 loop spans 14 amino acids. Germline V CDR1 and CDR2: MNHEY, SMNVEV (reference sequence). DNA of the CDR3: TGTGCCAGCGACCTCACAGGGTCGGGAACTGAAGCTTTCTTT. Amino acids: CASDLTGSGTEAFF.

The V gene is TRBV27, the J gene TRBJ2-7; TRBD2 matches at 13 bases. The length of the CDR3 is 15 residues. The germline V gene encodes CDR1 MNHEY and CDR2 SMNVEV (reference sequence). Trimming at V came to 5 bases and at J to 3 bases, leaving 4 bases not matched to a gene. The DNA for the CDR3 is TGTGCCAGCAGTCTCGGGACTAGCGGGATCTACGAGCAGTACTTC. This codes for CASSLGTSGIYEQYF.